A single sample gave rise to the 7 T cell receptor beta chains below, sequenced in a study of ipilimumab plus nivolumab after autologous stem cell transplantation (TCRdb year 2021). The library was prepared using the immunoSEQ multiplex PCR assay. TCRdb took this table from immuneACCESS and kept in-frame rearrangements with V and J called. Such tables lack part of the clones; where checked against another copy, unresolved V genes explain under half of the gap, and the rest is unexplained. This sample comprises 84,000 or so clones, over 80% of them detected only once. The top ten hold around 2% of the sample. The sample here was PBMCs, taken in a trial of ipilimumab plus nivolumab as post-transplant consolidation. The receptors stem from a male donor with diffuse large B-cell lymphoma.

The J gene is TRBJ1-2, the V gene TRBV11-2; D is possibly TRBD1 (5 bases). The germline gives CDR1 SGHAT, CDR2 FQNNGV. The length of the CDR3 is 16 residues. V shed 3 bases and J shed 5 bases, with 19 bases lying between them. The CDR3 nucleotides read TGTGCCAGCAGCTTGGGAAGGACAAAGTTATCTTATGGCTACACCTTC. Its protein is CASSLGRTKLSYGYTF. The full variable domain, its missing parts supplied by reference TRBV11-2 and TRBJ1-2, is EAGVAQSPRYKIIEKRQSVAFWCNPISGHATLYWYQQILGQGPKLLIQFQNNGVVDDSQLPKDRFSAERLKGVDSTLKIQPAKLEDSAVYLCASSLGRTKLSYGYTFGSGTRLTVV.

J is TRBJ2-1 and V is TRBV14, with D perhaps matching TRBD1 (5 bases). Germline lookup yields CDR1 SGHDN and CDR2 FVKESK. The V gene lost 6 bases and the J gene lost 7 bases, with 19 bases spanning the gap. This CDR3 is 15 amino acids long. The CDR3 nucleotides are TGTGCCAGCAGAGTGGGGCACCTCGACATGAATGAGCAGTTCTTC. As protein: CASRVGHLDMNEQFF.

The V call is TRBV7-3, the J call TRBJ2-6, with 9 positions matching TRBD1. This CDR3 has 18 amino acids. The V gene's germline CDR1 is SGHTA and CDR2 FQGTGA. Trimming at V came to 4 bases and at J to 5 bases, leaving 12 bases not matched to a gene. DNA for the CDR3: TGTGCCAGCAGCTCCCCGGACAGGGGACTCTCGCGGGCCAACGTCCTGACTTTC. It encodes CASSSPDRGLSRANVLTF.

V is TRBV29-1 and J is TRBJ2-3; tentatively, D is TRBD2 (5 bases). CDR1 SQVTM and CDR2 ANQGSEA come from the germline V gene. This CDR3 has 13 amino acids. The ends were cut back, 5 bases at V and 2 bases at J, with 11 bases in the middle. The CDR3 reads CSVQAVHTDTQYF. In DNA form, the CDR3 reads TGCAGCGTTCAAGCGGTTCACACAGATACGCAGTATTTT.

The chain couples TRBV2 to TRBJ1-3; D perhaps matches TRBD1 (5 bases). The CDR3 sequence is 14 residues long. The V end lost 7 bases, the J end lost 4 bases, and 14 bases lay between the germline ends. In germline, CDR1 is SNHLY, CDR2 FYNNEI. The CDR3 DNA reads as TGTGCCAGCATCAGGCCGGGGCGCGGAAACACCATATATTTT. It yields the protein CASIRPGRGNTIYF.

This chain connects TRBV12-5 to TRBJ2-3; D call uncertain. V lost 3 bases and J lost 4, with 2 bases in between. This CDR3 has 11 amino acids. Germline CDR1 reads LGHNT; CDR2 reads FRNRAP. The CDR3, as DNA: TGTGCTAGTGGTTTCTCAGATACGCAGTATTTT. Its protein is CASGFSDTQYF.

CDR3 nucleotide sequence: TGCGCCAGCAGCCAAGTCGTGACAGGGGGCTTTCAGCCCCAGCATTTT. Translated: CASSQVVTGGFQPQHF. V and J are TRBV4-1 and TRBJ1-5, with TRBD1 matching 10 bases. Germline V gives CDR1 MGHRA, CDR2 YSYEKL. The CDR3 is 16 residues long. With V trimmed by 1 base and J by 6 bases, 6 bases remained unmatched.